The 8 T cell receptor beta chains below come from one sample, sequenced in a study of T cells in Graves' hyperthyroidism and ophthalmopathy. Amplified TCR beta CDR3 regions came from RNA transcripts. The HTBI primer set drove a first-round RT-PCR of the TCR CDR3. TCRdb processed the multiplex PCR reads anew with MiXCR; each CDR3 protein has one entry. The table lists hundreds of thousands of distinct CDR3 sequences, under 45% of them singletons. The sample taken for sequencing was blood. The source of these receptors is a woman between 40 and 50 years old with Graves' hyperthyroidism.

This clonotype was seen more than once but under ten times. The CDR3 loop is CSASGTLSGNTIYF. CDR3 bases: TGCAGTGCGTCCGGGACACTATCTGGAAACACCATATATTTT. This chain joins TRBV20-1 and TRBJ1-3; D may be TRBD1 (6 bases). This CDR3 spans 14 amino acids. The germline V and J ends were trimmed by 6 bases and 1 base, with 13 bases remaining between them. The germline gives CDR1 DFQATT, CDR2 SNEGSKA (reference sequence).

This CDR3 reads CASSSQGQAFF. The CDR3 DNA follows: TGTGCCAGCAGTTCCCAGGGACAAGCTTTCTTT. This chain connects TRBV28 to TRBJ1-1; TRBD1 might be the D (5 bases). Germline values: CDR1 MDHEN, CDR2 SYDVKM. Trimming removed 4 bases from V and 9 bases from J, with 9 bases in between. The CDR3 contains 11 residues. Full variable domain (rest looked up from reference TRBV28 and TRBJ1-1): DVKVTQSSRYLVKRTGEKVFLECVQDMDHENMFWYRQDPGLGLRLIYFSYDVKMKEKGDIPEGYSVSREKKERFSLILESASTNQTSMYLCASSSQGQAFFGQGTRLTVV.

This clonotype was seen ten or more times. This chain links TRBV29-1 with TRBJ2-7, with 7 bases matching TRBD2. Per germline, CDR1 SQVTM and CDR2 ANQGSEA. The CDR3 length is 11 residues. After removal of 6 bases from V and 7 bases from J, the junction contained 6 bases not matched to a gene. The CDR3 protein is CSVGGTSEQYF. As DNA, the CDR3 is TGCAGCGTGGGGGGGACCTCTGAGCAGTACTTC.

This clonotype has at least ten counts. This chain connects TRBV10-3 to TRBJ2-6; 10 nucleotides line up with TRBD2. Germline V gives CDR1 ENHRY, CDR2 SYGVKD. J gave up 1 base and V 4 bases, and 10 bases lay outside the gene matches. The CDR3 spans 19 residues. The CDR3 region is CAISGNLGLAISGANVLTF. CDR3 sequence (DNA): TGTGCCATCAGTGGTAACCTGGGACTAGCGATTTCTGGGGCCAACGTCCTGACTTTC.

This clonotype was seen ten or more times. This rearrangement joins TRBV7-6 to TRBJ1-1, with D perhaps matching TRBD1 (5 bases). The CDR3 sequence is 14 residues long. Trimming removed 3 bases at V and 1 base at J, with 9 bases between. Germline-derived CDR1 and CDR2 are SGHVS and FNYEAQ. The CDR3 loop is CASSFGGRNTEAFF. Written as DNA, the CDR3 is TGTGCCAGCAGCTTCGGGGGGAGGAACACTGAAGCTTTCTTT.

This clonotype was seen at least ten times. The chain joins TRBV7-6 to TRBJ1-5, with D perhaps TRBD1 (5 bases). The CDR3 has 18 residues. Germline V gene sequence: CDR1 SGHVS, CDR2 FNYEAQ. Trimming stripped 5 bases from V and 2 bases from J, with 22 bases between. CDR3 in DNA: TGTGCCAGCAGCCGTGACAGAGGGACTTTGTTTCGCAATCAGCCCCAGCATTTT. Translated, it gives CASSRDRGTLFRNQPQHF.

As concerns this clonotype: Given the absence of the conserved phenylalanine or tryptophan at the CDR3 end, a read error is likely. The chain employs TRBV9 and TRBJ1-1, with 7 bases matching TRBD1. The CDR3 length is 12 residues. Germline V gene data show CDR1 as SGDLS and CDR2 as YYNGEE. V was pared by 4 bases and J by 5 bases, with 2 bases of the junction left unmatched. CDR3 region: CASSLTGTEAFY. CDR3 coding DNA: TGTGCCAGCAGCCTGACAGGGACTGAAGCTTTCTAT.

This clonotype has just a few counts. The chain combines TRBV12-3 or TRBV12-4 with TRBJ1-1; D might be TRBD1 (6 bases). V was shortened by 3 bases and J by 1 base, with 9 bases between the two germline ends. The CDR3 sequence is 14 residues long. The chain's CDR3 is CASSFAGENTEAFF. CDR3 DNA sequence: TGTGCCAGCAGTTTTGCAGGGGAGAACACTGAAGCTTTCTTT.